This passage covers 21 T cell receptor beta chains from one sample sequenced in a study of T cell changes during pregnancy in multiple sclerosis. Libraries were prepared by immunoSEQ multiplex PCR; TCRdb keeps only in-frame clonotypes and omits some of them. Of fewer than 85,000 clones listed, around 94% are singletons. The sequencing used peripheral blood, collected in the third trimester of pregnancy. These TCRs come from a female donor in good health, enrolled as a control in a pregnancy study.

The chain is built from TRBV6-5 and TRBJ1-1, with D possibly being TRBD1 (5 bases). CDR3 length equals 14 residues. Deletions cut 2 bases from V and 4 bases from J, with 11 bases between. The germline gives CDR1 MNHEY, CDR2 SVGAGI. CDR3 bases: TGTGCCAGCAGTTACGGGCAGGGTAGCACTGAAGCTTTCTTT. The encoded protein is CASSYGQGSTEAFF.

The rearrangement uses TRBV5-5 and TRBJ1-5, with D unresolved. Germline CDR1 and CDR2: SGHKS and YYEKEE (reference sequence). V lost 2 bases and J lost 4, with 7 bases in between. This CDR3 has 13 amino acids. The CDR3 DNA reads TGTGCCAGCAGCTTCGAGGAGAATCAGCCCCAGCATTTT. Amino acid sequence: CASSFEENQPQHF.

In DNA form, the CDR3 reads TGTGCCAGTAGTCTCGGGGGGGCTTCAGATACGCAGTATTTT. Its translation is CASSLGGASDTQYF. This chain uses TRBV19 with TRBJ2-3, with TRBD2 matching over 8 bases. V lost 5 bases, J lost 4 bases, and 5 bases stayed unmatched. The CDR3 has 14 amino acids. From germline, CDR1 is LNHDA and CDR2 SQIVND (reference sequence).

The chain links TRBV4-1 to TRBJ2-4, with 8 bases lining up with TRBD2. Germline CDR1 and CDR2: MGHRA and YSYEKL. CDR3 length equals 16 residues. The trim removed 2 bases at V and 4 bases at J, leaving 7 bases unmatched. The chain's CDR3 is CASSQPGGALKNIQYF. CDR3 nucleotide sequence: TGCGCCAGCAGCCAACCCGGGGGGGCCTTGAAAAACATTCAGTACTTC.

The CDR3 region has the DNA TGTGCCAGCAGCCCTTACACCGGGGAGCTGTTTTTT. This sequence encodes CASSPYTGELFF. The chain carries TRBV11-2 and TRBJ2-2, with no clear D. Germline CDR1 SGHAT, CDR2 FQNNGV. V was shortened by 5 bases and J by 3 bases, with 4 bases between the two germline ends. CDR3 length equals 12 residues.

The rearrangement uses TRBV7-9 and TRBJ1-4; TRBD1 agrees at 10 bases. The CDR3 is 15 residues long. Germline V lookup: CDR1 SEHNR, CDR2 FQNEAQ (reference sequence). The V segment lost 1 base and the J segment 7 bases; nucleotides outside the gene matches: 3. The CDR3, as DNA: TGTGCCAGCAGCTTAGAGGGACAGGGGACTGAAAAACTGTTTTTT. It codes for CASSLEGQGTEKLFF.

The CDR3, as DNA: TGTGCCAGCAGCTTACGTTCCCAGGGAAATAGCAATCAGCCCCAGCATTTT. Its translation: CASSLRSQGNSNQPQHF. This sequence joins TRBV7-8 and TRBJ1-5; possibly TRBD1 for D (5 bases). The V and J ends lost 2 bases and 0 bases respectively, with 14 bases between them. This CDR3 is built from 17 residues. Germline V gene sequence: CDR1 SGHVS, CDR2 FQNEAQ.

The chain links TRBV19 to TRBJ2-1; 12 nucleotides align to TRBD2. Germline CDR1 reads LNHDA; CDR2 reads SQIVND (reference sequence). Trimming cost V 4 bases and J 9 bases; bases outside gene matches: 4. The CDR3 runs 14 residues. The CDR3, as DNA: TGTGCCAGTAGTACCCTAGCGGGAGGGCGTGAGCAGTTCTTC. This gives the protein CASSTLAGGREQFF.

This chain uses TRBV28 with TRBJ1-2; D is ambiguous. This CDR3 has 12 residues. V gave up 2 bases and J gave up 5 bases, with 6 bases separating them. The germline gives CDR1 MDHEN, CDR2 SYDVKM. The CDR3 is CASSLSEYGYTF. In nucleotides, the CDR3 is TGTGCCAGCAGTTTAAGCGAGTATGGCTACACCTTC.

V usage is TRBV7-7 and J usage is TRBJ1-1; no clear D gene. Germline V gives CDR1 SSHAT, CDR2 FNYEAQ (reference sequence). This CDR3 comprises 13 residues. The germline V and J ends were trimmed by 3 bases and 3 bases, with 8 bases remaining between them. CDR3 coding DNA: TGTGCCAGCAGCTTTTTATCCGACACTGAAGCTTTCTTT. Translating it yields CASSFLSDTEAFF.

The chain joins TRBV15 to TRBJ1-5; D remains ambiguous. V dropped 0 bases and J dropped 2 bases, with 8 bases sitting between them. The CDR3 covers 15 residues. CDR1 is LNHNV, CDR2 YYDKDF, per germline (reference sequence). As DNA, the CDR3 is TGTGCCACCAGCAGAGATCCCGGTGGCAATCAGCCCCAGCATTTT. Protein: CATSRDPGGNQPQHF.

This chain connects TRBV27 to TRBJ2-7, with 8 bases matching TRBD1. Per germline, CDR1 MNHEY and CDR2 SMNVEV (reference sequence). Losses at the gene ends were 6 bases for V and 3 bases for J; bases not matched to a gene: 4. The CDR3 consists of 13 residues. The CDR3 DNA reads as TGTGCCAGCAGAGGGGGACAGGACTACGAGCAGTACTTC. This codes for CASRGGQDYEQYF.

The V and J genes are TRBV4-2 and TRBJ1-1; D gene uncertain. This CDR3 has 15 amino acids. Germline V gene sequence: CDR1 LGHNA, CDR2 YNFKEQ. The V end was cut by 0 bases, the J end by 3 bases, with 11 bases between. The CDR3 coding sequence is TGTGCCAGCAGCCAAGAAAGGACTCCGTACACTGAAGCTTTCTTT. Its protein is CASSQERTPYTEAFF.

The chain combines TRBV30 with TRBJ2-7, with 7 bases identical to TRBD2. V lost 1 base, J lost 3 bases, and 0 bases stayed unmatched. CDR3 length: 12 amino acids. Per germline, CDR1 GTSNPN and CDR2 SVGIG (reference sequence). CDR3 region: CAWSGGGYEQYF. As DNA, the CDR3 is TGTGCCTGGAGTGGGGGGGGCTACGAGCAGTACTTC. Full variable domain (outside the CDR3, taken from reference TRBV30 and TRBJ2-7): SQTIHQWPATLVQPVGSPLSLECTVEGTSNPNLYWYRQAAGRGLQLLFYSVGIGQISSEVPQNLSASRPQDRQFILSSKKLLLSDSGFYLCAWSGGGYEQYFGPGTRLTVT.

The chain employs TRBV4-1 and TRBJ2-1; 8 nucleotides align to TRBD2. The CDR3 contains 16 residues. J gave up 4 bases and V 0 bases, and 5 bases lay outside the gene matches. Looked up from germline, CDR1 is MGHRA and CDR2 is YSYEKL. In DNA form, the CDR3 reads TGCGCCAGCAGCCAAGAGAGCGGGAGTGGATACAATGAGCAGTTCTTC. It translates to CASSQESGSGYNEQFF.

This sequence joins TRBV27 and TRBJ1-3; 11 bases align to TRBD1. Germline CDR1 MNHEY, CDR2 SMNVEV (reference sequence). V shed 6 bases, J shed 2 bases, and the junction held 6 bases outside the gene matches. The CDR3 has 16 residues. CDR3 protein: CASSPGTGGTGNTIYF. Here the CDR3 DNA reads TGTGCCAGCAGCCCCGGGACAGGGGGAACTGGAAACACCATATATTTT.

The chain joins TRBV25-1 to TRBJ2-5; 10 bases are a match to TRBD2. V lost 5 bases and J lost 1; bases outside the gene matches: 7. Germline CDR1 MGHDK, CDR2 SYGVNS. The CDR3 sequence is 16 residues long. The CDR3 nucleotides are TGTGCCAGCAGTCCCCCTCTAGCGGGGGTCCAAGAGACCCAGTACTTC. This gives the protein CASSPPLAGVQETQYF.

The chain has TRBV27 and TRBJ1-2, with D possibly matching TRBD1 (6 bases). The V gene lost 4 bases and the J gene lost 5 bases, with 14 bases spanning the gap. CDR1 and CDR2 from the germline V gene are MNHEY and SMNVEV (reference sequence). The CDR3 has 14 residues. The CDR3 protein is CASSSSTGRYGYTF. DNA for the CDR3: TGTGCCAGCAGTTCGTCGACAGGACGTTATGGCTACACCTTC.

This clone is a singleton in its sample. The rearrangement links TRBV25-1 to TRBJ2-2; 8 bases agree with TRBD2. The J segment lost 6 bases and the V segment lost 1 base, leaving 1 base of the junction unmatched. Looked up from germline, CDR1 is MGHDK and CDR2 is SYGVNS. This CDR3 comprises 14 residues. The CDR3 bases are TGTGCCAGCAGTGAATCGGGGGGGCCCGGGGAGCTGTTTTTT. Its translation: CASSESGGPGELFF.

The chain couples TRBV4-2 to TRBJ2-7; 7 bases fit TRBD2. From germline, CDR1 is LGHNA and CDR2 YNFKEQ. The CDR3 consists of 17 residues. V shed 0 bases and J 3 bases; nucleotides not matched to a gene: 11. CDR3 in amino acids: CASSQDERSGVNYEQYF. DNA for the CDR3: TGTGCCAGCAGCCAAGATGAGCGAAGCGGGGTAAACTACGAGCAGTACTTC.

J is TRBJ2-7 and V is TRBV2; 11 bases agree with TRBD2. The J segment lost 0 bases and the V segment lost 7 bases, leaving 11 bases of the junction unmatched. The CDR3 has 17 amino acids. Germline values: CDR1 SNHLY, CDR2 FYNNEI. Here the CDR3 reads CASIPGLAGESSYEQYF. CDR3 in DNA: TGTGCCAGCATCCCAGGACTAGCGGGCGAAAGCTCCTACGAGCAGTACTTC.